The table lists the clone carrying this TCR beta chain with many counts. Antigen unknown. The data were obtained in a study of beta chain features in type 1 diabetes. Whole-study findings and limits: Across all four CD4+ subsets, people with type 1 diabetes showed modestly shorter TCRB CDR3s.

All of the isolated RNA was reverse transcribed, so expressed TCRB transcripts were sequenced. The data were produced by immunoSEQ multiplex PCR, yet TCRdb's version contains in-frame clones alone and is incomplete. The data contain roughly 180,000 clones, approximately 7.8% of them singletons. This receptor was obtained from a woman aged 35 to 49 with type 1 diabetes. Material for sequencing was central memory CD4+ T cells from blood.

CDR3 sequence (DNA): TGCGCCAGCAGCCAAGGGACTACGGCAGATACGCAGTATTTT. Its translation: CASSQGTTADTQYF. The chain joins TRBV4-3 to TRBJ2-3; tentative D call: TRBD2 (6 bases). Germline V lookup: CDR1 LGHNA, CDR2 YSLEER. The length of the CDR3 is 14 residues. V gave up 1 base and J gave up 4 bases, with 9 bases separating them.